These 15 T cell receptor beta chains were all obtained from the same sample, sequenced in a study of blood T cells in healthy people across ages. Primed by a sample-barcoded 5' primer and a J-beta primer mix, a second PCR proceeded for roughly 6 to 12 cycles. From the 5' RACE reads, TCRdb called clonotypes with MiXCR, one entry per CDR3 protein. The sample includes roughly 1.6 million distinct CDR3 sequences, roughly a third of them seen just once. The source material was blood. These receptor sequences come from a woman in her twenties or thirties in good health.

J is TRBJ1-2 and V is TRBV20-1, with 8 bases identical to TRBD1. V was clipped by 3 bases and J by 4 bases; unmatched bases: 4. CDR3 length equals 13 residues. From germline, CDR1 is DFQATT and CDR2 SNEGSKA (reference sequence). The chain's CDR3 is CSASYRGGYGYTF. Here the CDR3 DNA reads TGCAGTGCTAGTTACAGGGGGGGCTATGGCTACACCTTC.

This clonotype was seen repeatedly, ten times or more. V and J are TRBV5-5 and TRBJ2-1, with TRBD2 as a possible D gene (6 bases). The CDR3 covers 15 residues. CDR1 SGHKS and CDR2 YYEKEE come from the germline V gene (reference sequence). V was trimmed by 4 bases and J by 0 bases, leaving 11 bases between them. In DNA, the CDR3 is TGTGCCAGCAGCATGGGGACTTCCTCCTACAATGAGCAGTTCTTC. Protein product: CASSMGTSSYNEQFF.

This clonotype was detected a few times. CDR3 loop: CSEEGARNEQYF. CDR3 bases: TGCAGTGAAGAGGGGGCGCGGAACGAGCAGTACTTC. The chain links TRBV20-1 to TRBJ2-7; TRBD1 aligns across 7 bases. The CDR3 contains 12 residues. V shed 7 bases and J 5 bases; nucleotides not matched to a gene: 8. Germline CDR1 reads DFQATT; CDR2 reads SNEGSKA (reference sequence).

This chain uses TRBV3-1 with TRBJ2-1, with unresolved D. V dropped 3 bases and J dropped 0 bases, with 9 bases sitting between them. This CDR3 spans 15 amino acids. The germline CDR1 and CDR2 sequences are LGHDT and YNNKEL (reference sequence). CDR3 nucleotide sequence: TGTGCCAGCAGCCAGGGGATTGTCTCCTACAATGAGCAGTTCTTC. As protein: CASSQGIVSYNEQFF.

This clonotype was recorded once. This rearrangement joins TRBV5-1 to TRBJ2-3, with no clear D. This CDR3 has 17 residues. V gave up 0 bases and J gave up 0 bases, with 14 bases separating them. Germline CDR1 and CDR2: SGHRS and YFSETQ. CDR3 residues: CASSLGVRIRSTDTQYF. CDR3 in DNA: TGCGCCAGCAGCTTGGGGGTCAGGATAAGAAGCACAGATACGCAGTATTTT.

Here the CDR3 reads CSARIGQHYGYTF. The CDR3 DNA reads as TGCAGTGCTAGAATCGGACAGCACTATGGCTACACCTTC. The chain joins TRBV20-1 to TRBJ1-2; D is possibly TRBD1 (6 bases). Germline V lookup: CDR1 DFQATT, CDR2 SNEGSKA (reference sequence). Trimming stripped 2 bases from V and 3 bases from J, with 10 bases between. There are 13 residues in the CDR3.

This sequence joins TRBV3-1 and TRBJ2-1, with 7 bases fitting TRBD2. The V gene end was trimmed by 2 bases and the J gene end by 6 bases; junction bases not matched to a gene: 7. Germline values: CDR1 LGHDT, CDR2 YNNKEL (reference sequence). This CDR3 comprises 15 residues. As DNA, the CDR3 is TGTGCCAGCAGCCAATCTCGGGAGGTCCTCAATGAGCAGTTCTTC. Protein product: CASSQSREVLNEQFF.

This clonotype was counted many times. This sequence joins TRBV25-1 and TRBJ1-2; D is unresolved. The CDR3 length is 12 residues. Per the germline V gene, CDR1 is MGHDK and CDR2 is SYGVNS. V dropped 1 base and J dropped 4 bases, with 4 bases sitting between them. The CDR3 DNA is TGTGCCAGCAGTGAATCTGGCTATGGCTACACCTTC. This sequence encodes CASSESGYGYTF.

This clonotype was seen a single time. No conserved phenylalanine or tryptophan ends this CDR3, so it is likely a read error. The DNA of the CDR3 is TGTGCCAGCAGCTTAGGCCAGGGGTATACTGAAGCTTTCATT. The encoded protein is CASSLGQGYTEAFI. J is TRBJ1-1 and V is TRBV7-9; D may be TRBD1 (6 bases). Per the germline V gene, CDR1 is SEHNR and CDR2 is FQNEAQ (reference sequence). With 1 base removed from V and 5 bases from J, the gap between germline ends came to 11 bases. The CDR3 loop spans 14 amino acids.

The chain joins TRBV20-1 to TRBJ2-5; either TRBD1 or TRBD2 may supply D (5 bases each). The CDR3 runs to 14 residues. V was pared by 6 bases and J by 0 bases, with 14 bases between. Germline CDR1 reads DFQATT; CDR2 reads SNEGSKA (reference sequence). The CDR3 spells CSADGTSDQETQYF. DNA for the CDR3: TGCAGTGCCGATGGGACGTCGGACCAAGAGACCCAGTACTTC.

On this clonotype: The junction shows a germline mismatch at one end, possibly a read error. The chain uses TRBV24-1 and TRBJ2-3, with a tentative D call TRBD2 (6 bases). The length of the CDR3 is 15 residues. Germline-derived CDR1 and CDR2 are KGHDR and SFDVKD. Here the CDR3 reads CATSDLAGSTDTPYF. Here the CDR3 DNA reads TGTGCCACCAGTGATTTGGCGGGGAGCACAGATACGCCGTATTTT.

This clonotype appeared a few times. The chain combines TRBV7-8 with TRBJ2-1; D gene ambiguous. Germline V lookup: CDR1 SGHVS, CDR2 FQNEAQ. Trimming shortened V by 5 bases and J by 8 bases, and 22 bases separated the two germline ends. The CDR3 covers 16 residues. CDR3 region: CASSPAHLALSHEQFF. CDR3 in DNA: TGTGCCAGCAGCCCCGCTCACCTGGCGTTGTCGCATGAGCAGTTCTTC. Drawing the rest from reference TRBV7-8 and TRBJ2-1, the complete variable domain is GAGVSQSPRYKVAKRGQDVALRCDPISGHVSLFWYQQALGQGPEFLTYFQNEAQLDKSGLPSDRFFAERPEGSVSTLKIQRTQQEDSAVYLCASSPAHLALSHEQFFGPGTRLTVL.

The chain combines TRBV15 with TRBJ1-2; D is ambiguous. The V gene's germline CDR1 is LNHNV and CDR2 YYDKDF (reference sequence). V lost 0 bases and J lost 5, with 10 bases in between. The CDR3 length is 14 residues. CDR3 sequence: CATSRDRTGYGYTF. CDR3 sequence (DNA): TGTGCCACCAGCAGAGATCGAACGGGTTATGGCTACACCTTC.

This clonotype was counted at least ten times. V gene TRBV5-1 combines with J gene TRBJ2-1; D remains unclear. The CDR3 sequence is 11 residues long. V was trimmed by 0 bases and J by 8 bases, leaving 3 bases between them. Germline lookup yields CDR1 SGHRS and CDR2 YFSETQ. The CDR3 loop is CASSLDYEQFF. The DNA of the CDR3 is TGCGCCAGCAGCTTGGACTATGAGCAGTTCTTC. The variable domain in full, with the rest retrieved from reference TRBV5-1 and TRBJ2-1, is KAGVTQTPRYLIKTRGQQVTLSCSPISGHRSVSWYQQTPGQGLQFLFEYFSETQRNKGNFPGRFSGRQFSNSRSEMNVSTLELGDSALYLCASSLDYEQFFGPGTRLTVL.

Comments on this clonotype: One end of the junction is discordant with germline, which a read error may explain. The chain is built from TRBV12-3 or TRBV12-4 and TRBJ2-3; no definite D call. The CDR3 covers 15 residues. CDR3 region: CTSSPSLGLTDTQYF. The CDR3 DNA sequence: TGTACCAGCAGCCCCTCCCTCGGGTTAACAGATACGCAGTATTTT.